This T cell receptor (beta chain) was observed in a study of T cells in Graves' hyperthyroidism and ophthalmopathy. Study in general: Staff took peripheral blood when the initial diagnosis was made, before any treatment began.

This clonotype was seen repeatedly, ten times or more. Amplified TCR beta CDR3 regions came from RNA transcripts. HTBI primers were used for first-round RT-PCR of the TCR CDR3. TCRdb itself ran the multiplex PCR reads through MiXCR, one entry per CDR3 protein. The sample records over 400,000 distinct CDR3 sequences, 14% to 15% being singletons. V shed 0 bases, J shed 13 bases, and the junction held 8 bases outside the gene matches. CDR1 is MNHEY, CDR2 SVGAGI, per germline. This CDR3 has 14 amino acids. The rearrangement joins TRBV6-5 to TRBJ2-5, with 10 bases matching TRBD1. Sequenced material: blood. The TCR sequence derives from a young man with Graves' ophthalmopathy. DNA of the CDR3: TGTGCCAGCAGTTACTCCCGGGACAGGGGTCCCTGGTACTTC. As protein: CASSYSRDRGPWYF.